Listed below are T cell receptor beta chains from one sample, sequenced in a study of early T cells in non-severe SARS-CoV-2 infection. One entry per CDR3 protein, called by TCRdb with MiXCR from the 5' RACE reads. The table shows around 58,000 distinct CDR3 sequences, with about 13% occurring only once. The sequenced material came from whole blood. The source of these receptors is an adult who was a healthcare worker with PCR-confirmed SARS-CoV-2 infection or an uninfected control (not recorded which). Both conserved end residues are part of each CDR3. The D gene is left open where the match is weak. Expanded clones get a size class; other rows say once, few or many, or leave the size out.

size	J	V	D	DNA	CDR3
.	TRBJ1-6	TRBV2	.	TGTGCCAGCATCGAAAGCTCCTATAATTCACCCCTCCACTTT	CASIESSYNSPLHF
many	TRBJ1-2	TRBV20-1	.	TGCAGTGCCCAACCTGGCGACAGATTCTATGGCTACACCTTC	CSAQPGDRFYGYTF
many	TRBJ2-5	TRBV19	TRBD2	TGTGCCAGTAGTATTGAGGGACTAGCGGGAGGCCAGATCCAAGAGACCCAGTACTTC	CASSIEGLAGGQIQETQYF
many	TRBJ2-7	TRBV3-1	TRBD2	TGTGCCAGCAGCCGCCGACTAGCGGGCCTAGGCGAGCAGTACTTC	CASSRRLAGLGEQYF
few	TRBJ2-7	TRBV6-1	.	TGTGCCAGCAGTCCCCGGCTTGGGGCCTTCGAGCAGTACTTC	CASSPRLGAFEQYF
few	TRBJ1-2	TRBV5-1	.	TGCGCCAGCAGCCTGACCCTTTGGAGAAACTATGGCTACACCTTC	CASSLTLWRNYGYTF
few	TRBJ1-1	TRBV12-3/TRBV12-4	.	TGTGCCAGCACCACCGAGACGGTGAACACTGAAGCTTTCTTT	CASTTETVNTEAFF
many	TRBJ2-7	TRBV7-2	.	TGTGCCAGCAGTGTAACCAGCTCCTACGAGCAGTACTTC	CASSVTSSYEQYF
.	TRBJ2-7	TRBV29-1	TRBD1	TGCAGCGTTGAATTACCGGGACAGGTATACGAGCAGTACTTC	CSVELPGQVYEQYF
.	TRBJ2-7	TRBV27	.	TGTGCCAGCAGTTTACGATCTAGGCAGTACTTC	CASSLRSRQYF
many	TRBJ2-1	TRBV5-4	.	TGTGCCAGCAGTCGCCCAGGGGCCTCCTACAATGAGCAGTTCTTC	CASSRPGASYNEQFF
few	TRBJ2-2	TRBV9	TRBD1	TGTGCCAGCAGCGTAGCTACCGGACAGGGCATCGGGGAGCTGTTTTTT	CASSVATGQGIGELFF
.	TRBJ2-2	TRBV6-6	.	TGTGCCAGCAGTTACGGATCGTACACCGGGGAGCTGTTTTTT	CASSYGSYTGELFF
.	TRBJ1-2	TRBV9	.	TGTGCCAGCAGCGTAGGGAGTCATCGAGGCTACACCTTC	CASSVGSHRGYTF
.	TRBJ2-7	TRBV30	.	TGTGCCTGGAGCGACCGGGACTACGAGCAGTACTTC	CAWSDRDYEQYF
.	TRBJ1-4	TRBV5-1	TRBD1	TGCGCCAGCAGGCAAACAGGGGGCCTTTATGAAAAACTGTTTTTT	CASRQTGGLYEKLFF
.	TRBJ1-5	TRBV29-1	TRBD1	TGCAGCGCCCTGGCAGGGGGAGGCAATCAGCCCCAGCATTTT	CSALAGGGNQPQHF
.	TRBJ2-3	TRBV6-5	TRBD2	TGTGCCAGCGGGGGGCTAGCGGGAGGGGCAGATACGCAGTATTTT	CASGGLAGGADTQYF
.	TRBJ1-1	TRBV5-1	.	TGCGCCAGCAGCCCGCCCTCGAGGAACGCTGAAGCTTTCTTT	CASSPPSRNAEAFF
few	TRBJ1-2	TRBV5-8	.	TGTGCCAGCAGCCCCCCCCGAGGTCTGGAGGGAGAAGGCTACACCTTC	CASSPPRGLEGEGYTF
.	TRBJ2-7	TRBV3-1	.	TGTGCCAGCAGCCAGCAACTCAATTCCTACGAGCAGTACTTC	CASSQQLNSYEQYF
many	TRBJ2-3	TRBV14	TRBD2	TGTGCCAGCAGCCAAGAACTTGGACTAGCGGGGGACACAGATACGCAGTATTTT	CASSQELGLAGDTDTQYF
many	TRBJ2-3	TRBV6-4	TRBD2	TGTGCCAGCAGTGAGCGGGGGAGCACAGATACGCAGTATTTT	CASSERGSTDTQYF
.	TRBJ2-1	TRBV7-9	TRBD1	TGTGCCAGCAGCACACCGGGACAGTCCTACAATGAGCAGTTCTTC	CASSTPGQSYNEQFF
many	TRBJ1-2	TRBV12-3/TRBV12-4	TRBD1	TGTGCCAGCAGGCTTGGACAGGGGCAGGGCTATGGCTACACCTTC	CASRLGQGQGYGYTF